This TCR beta chain was sequenced during a study of neurological immune-mediated disorders. CDR3 length: 12 amino acids. Germline V lookup: CDR1 SEHNR, CDR2 FQNEAQ (reference sequence). V was pared by 5 bases and J by 10 bases, with 14 bases between. TCRdb recomputed calls from the 5' RACE reads with MiXCR, one row per CDR3 protein. This sample carries about 27,000 distinct CDR3 sequences, about 2.5% of them seen once, and the ten largest clones take approximately 2.2%. This clonotype was recorded at least ten times. The gene calls are TRBV7-9 and TRBJ1-1; weak D call: TRBD1 (5 bases). This receptor was obtained from a woman between 50 and 59 years old with multiple sclerosis. Sample: PBMCs. In DNA, the CDR3 is TGTGCCAGCAGCCCCGGGAGGCAGGGAGCTTTCTTT. This gives the protein CASSPGRQGAFF.